This is a list of T cell receptor beta chains from one sample in a study of T-cell reconstitution after alpha-beta-depleted transplantation in children. Using its own MiXCR run on the PCR reads, TCRdb lists one record per CDR3 protein. The sample lists 500,000 to 750,000 distinct CDR3 sequences, 27% occurring once. The sequencing used PBMCs, collected before TCRalphabeta/CD19-depleted stem cell transplant. The receptors derive from a boy younger than two with Wiskott-Aldrich syndrome, due to receive a stem cell transplant. The CDR3 runs from the conserved cysteine through the conserved F or W. D genes are given only for firm matches. Size is omitted from some rows. Given values are once, few, many or a class for expanded clones.

J gene,D gene,clone size,V gene,CDR3 DNA,CDR3 protein
TRBJ2-7,TRBD1,NA,TRBV5-1,TGCGCCAGCAGCTTTCTGGGACAGCGAGACGAGCAGTACTTC,CASSFLGQRDEQYF
TRBJ2-3,NA,few,TRBV7-8,TGTGCCAGCAGCTTAGCGGGCGGAAATACGCAGTATTTT,CASSLAGGNTQYF
TRBJ2-6,NA,NA,TRBV27,TGTGCCAGCAGTGCAAACCGCCTGGCGACTGGGGCCAACGTCCTGACTTTC,CASSANRLATGANVLTF
TRBJ2-7,NA,NA,TRBV20-1,TGCAGTGCTAGGGGGGCAGGGAGAGGGGACCCCTACGAGCAGTACTTC,CSARGAGRGDPYEQYF
TRBJ2-1,TRBD2,NA,TRBV6-1,TGTGCCAGCAGGGGGTTAGCGGGAGATGAGCAGTTCTTC,CASRGLAGDEQFF
TRBJ2-7,TRBD1,NA,TRBV5-1,TGCGCCAGCCAACCGACGACAGGGCGAAGCGAGCAGTACTTC,CASQPTTGRSEQYF
TRBJ2-1,TRBD2,few,TRBV5-1,TGCGCCAGCAGGGATCCAGCGGGAGGTGAATCGTGGTTCTTC,CASRDPAGGESWFF
TRBJ2-5,TRBD2,NA,TRBV20-1,TGCAGTGCTCCGAATAGCGGGACGTACCAAGAGACCCAGTACTTC,CSAPNSGTYQETQYF
TRBJ2-5,TRBD2,few,TRBV10-3,TGTGCCATCGGAGAACCTAGCGGGAGTGGGTTTATAGAGACCCAGTACTTC,CAIGEPSGSGFIETQYF
TRBJ2-7,TRBD2,NA,TRBV12-3/TRBV12-4,TGTGCCAGCACGAGGCGGGAGGGCCCCTCCTACGAGCAGTACTTC,CASTRREGPSYEQYF
TRBJ2-1,TRBD2,NA,TRBV12-3/TRBV12-4,TGTGCCAGCAGTAGCGGGAGTCCCTTGTCCTACAATGAGCAGTTCTTC,CASSSGSPLSYNEQFF
TRBJ2-7,TRBD2,NA,TRBV29-1,TGCAGCGTTGCTAGCGGCGCCTACGAGCAGTACTTC,CSVASGAYEQYF
TRBJ2-7,NA,NA,TRBV4-1,TGCGCCAGCAGCCAGGACCTTTCCCAGGACCCCTACGAGCAGTACTTC,CASSQDLSQDPYEQYF
TRBJ2-2,NA,NA,TRBV19,TGTGCCAGTAGTATCGGTCCCAGATGGGGGACCGGGGAGCTGTTTTTT,CASSIGPRWGTGELFF
TRBJ1-1,NA,once,TRBV6-5,TGTGCCAGCAGTTACTCGAAGGCAGGGCGGGTAAACACTGAAGCTTTCTTT,CASSYSKAGRVNTEAFF
TRBJ2-1,TRBD2,NA,TRBV5-1,TGCGCCAGCAGCTACACTAGCGGGAGGGCCGGGCTTGAGCAGTTCTTC,CASSYTSGRAGLEQFF
TRBJ1-3,NA,few,TRBV28,TGTGCCAGCAGCGCCGGGTGGGGGGCGCACGGAAACACCATATATTTT,CASSAGWGAHGNTIYF
TRBJ2-5,NA,few,TRBV29-1,TGCAGCGTTGAGGTCTTAGGACTCGGAGATGAAGAGACCCAGTACTTC,CSVEVLGLGDEETQYF
TRBJ2-3,NA,NA,TRBV12-3/TRBV12-4,TGTGCCAGCAGTTTACTCTCAGCGGAACGCACAGATACGCAGTATTTT,CASSLLSAERTDTQYF
TRBJ2-2,TRBD2,once,TRBV2,TGTACCAGCTGCCCCGGACTAGCGGGAGGGATGAACACCGGGGAGCTGTTTTTT,CTSCPGLAGGMNTGELFF
TRBJ2-1,NA,few,TRBV5-1,TGCGCCAGCAGCTTGGGGGCTGGGACCTCCTACAATGAGCAGTTCTTC,CASSLGAGTSYNEQFF
TRBJ2-3,NA,few,TRBV29-1,TGCAGCGGCAGGGGAACAGATACGCAGTATTTT,CSGRGTDTQYF